This entry is about one T cell receptor (beta chain). Template material for amplifying TCR beta CDR3 regions consisted of RNA transcripts. TCR CDR3 regions were first amplified by RT-PCR with HTBI primers. TCRdb analysed the multiplex PCR reads with MiXCR anew, one entry per CDR3 protein. The data show 500,000 to 750,000 distinct CDR3 sequences, 11% to 15% seen once. Germline V gene data show CDR1 as SGHTA and CDR2 as FQGNSA. V shed 1 base and J 0 bases; nucleotides not matched to a gene: 1. This CDR3 is 17 amino acids long. The sample comes from a study of T cells in Graves' hyperthyroidism and ophthalmopathy.

The chain couples TRBV7-2 to TRBJ2-3, with 13 bases lining up with TRBD2. Source material: blood. The source is a woman aged 18-29 years with Graves' ophthalmopathy. CDR3 sequence reads: CASSLGLAGGSTDTQYF. The CDR3 DNA reads TGTGCCAGCAGCTTAGGACTAGCGGGAGGTAGCACAGATACGCAGTATTTT.